The 10 T cell receptor beta chains listed next were all sequenced from one sample in a study of blood T cell repertoires in COVID-19 (dated by TCRdb to 2018 to 2020). The library was made by the immunoSEQ multiplex PCR assay. Sourced from immuneACCESS, this table was stored by TCRdb with only in-frame sequences that have V and J called. A share of the clones is absent; for the studies checked, an unresolved V gene accounts for under half, and the remainder has no known explanation. In all, the sample holds approximately 100,000 clones, and about nine tenths of those were seen once. The ten largest clones represent 0.97% of the sample. The sample was peripheral blood. The receptors were gathered from a man in his fifties or sixties with acute or convalescent COVID-19.

The V call is TRBV28, the J call TRBJ2-1; TRBD2 agrees at 8 bases. Unmatched junction bases numbered 12, after V lost 6 bases and J lost 8 bases. Germline V gene data show CDR1 as MDHEN and CDR2 as SYDVKM. The CDR3 is made up of 15 amino acids. CDR3 nucleotide sequence: TGTGCCAGCAGGCCCGGGACTAGGGGTTCTGATGAGCAGTTCTTC. Its protein is CASRPGTRGSDEQFF.

This clone was counted a single time. The chain links TRBV5-1 to TRBJ2-2, with 7 positions matching TRBD2. Germline CDR1 and CDR2: SGHRS and YFSETQ. V dropped 0 bases and J dropped 2; count of bases not matched to a gene: 4. This CDR3 is 16 amino acids long. The CDR3: CASSLAGLPNTGELFF. The CDR3 DNA is TGCGCCAGCAGCTTGGCGGGACTACCCAACACCGGGGAGCTGTTTTTT.

The chain has TRBV21-1 and TRBJ1-6; the table's D call, TRBD1, has no DNA check behind it. TRBV21-1 is labeled a pseudogene. The CDR3 runs to 18 residues. The CDR3 nucleotides are TGTGCCAGCACCGCCGTTGTGATAGGGGCGCACTATAATTCACCCCTCCACTTT. This codes for CASTAVVIGAHYNSPLHF.

The CDR3 DNA reads as TGCAGTGCTAGTGCAGGCTCGAACGCAGGAAACACCATATATTTT. Translation: CSASAGSNAGNTIYF. J is TRBJ1-3 and V is TRBV20-1; D is unresolved. The V end was cut by 3 bases, the J end by 4 bases, with 16 bases between. The CDR3 is 15 amino acids. The germline V gene encodes CDR1 DFQATT and CDR2 SNEGSKA (reference sequence).

The gene calls are TRBV27 and TRBJ2-1; D is unclear. The CDR3 covers 11 residues. V lost 5 bases to trimming and J lost 6 bases, with 5 bases between them. CDR1 MNHEY and CDR2 SMNVEV come from the germline V gene (reference sequence). The CDR3 reads CASSLGNEQFF. CDR3 DNA: TGTGCCAGCAGTCTCGGCAATGAGCAGTTCTTC.

In this sample, this clone turned up once. This chain connects TRBV3-1 (or the pseudogene TRBV3-2) to TRBJ2-3, with TRBD2 identical over 10 bases. Germline-derived CDR1 and CDR2 are LGHDT and YNNKEL (reference sequence). The CDR3 covers 17 residues. V lost 4 bases, J lost 9 bases, and 16 bases stayed unmatched. Here the CDR3 DNA reads TGTGCCAGCAGCCTACAAGCGGGAGGGCCTCCTAGGTACACGCAGTATTTT. This sequence encodes CASSLQAGGPPRYTQYF.

This clone was picked up one time. V is TRBV5-6 and J is TRBJ1-1; D is perhaps TRBD1 (6 bases). Germline V gene sequence: CDR1 SGHDT, CDR2 YYEEEE. V lost 5 bases to trimming and J lost 4 bases, with 15 bases between them. CDR3 length: 14 amino acids. In nucleotides, the CDR3 is TGTGCCAGCAGACGGACAGTGATGGGCACTGAAGCTTTCTTT. As protein: CASRRTVMGTEAFF.

The V gene is TRBV6-6, the J gene TRBJ2-3, with a possible D match to TRBD1 (6 bases). V lost 0 bases and J lost 4, with 11 bases in between. The CDR3 spans 15 residues. CDR1 is MNHNY and CDR2 is SVGAGI in the germline V gene (reference sequence). The CDR3 spells CASSYSRPGADTQYF. DNA of the CDR3: TGTGCCAGCAGTTACTCTAGACCAGGGGCAGATACGCAGTATTTT.

V and J are TRBV7-8 and TRBJ2-7; no firm D call. Germline assignment: CDR1 SGHVS and CDR2 FQNEAQ. V lost 0 bases, J lost 6 bases, and 12 bases lay in between. The CDR3 extends over 14 amino acids. CDR3 coding DNA: TGTGCCAGCAGCTTAGCATCGGTACTCGGCGAGCAGTACTTC. Its protein is CASSLASVLGEQYF. The variable domain in full, with the rest retrieved from reference TRBV7-8 and TRBJ2-7, is GAGVSQSPRYKVAKRGQDVALRCDPISGHVSLFWYQQALGQGPEFLTYFQNEAQLDKSGLPSDRFFAERPEGSVSTLKIQRTQQEDSAVYLCASSLASVLGEQYFGPGTRLTVT.

The V and J genes are TRBV28 and TRBJ1-3; maybe TRBD1 (5 bases). The CDR3 loop spans 14 amino acids. Between the trimmed V and J ends, which lost 5 bases and 2 bases, there was a span of 10 bases. Germline V gene data show CDR1 as MDHEN and CDR2 as SYDVKM. The CDR3 DNA is TGTGCCAGCAGTCCTGCGGGGGCTGGAAACACCATATATTTT. Translating it yields CASSPAGAGNTIYF.